This is a list of T cell receptor beta chains from one sample in a study of blood T cell repertoires in COVID-19. The table came from immunoSEQ multiplex PCR; TCRdb's copy has only in-frame clones and leaves some out. Among about 180,000 clones listed, about 85% were seen once. Sequenced input: peripheral blood. These receptors all come from a woman at least 80 years old with acute or convalescent COVID-19. Each CDR3 is given with its conserved first and last residue. A D gene is named only where the DNA matches it firmly. Only some rows state a clone size, as once, few, many or a class for expanded clones.

>TRBJ2-2|few|-|TRBV18
CASSPQVDTGELFF
TGTGCCAGCTCACCCCAGGTTGACACCGGGGAGCTGTTTTTT
>TRBJ2-2|few|-|TRBV7-2
CASSLVPVTGELFF
TGTGCCAGCAGCTTAGTACCGGTTACCGGGGAGCTGTTTTTT
>TRBJ1-1|-|-|TRBV3-1/TRBV3-2
CASSSQGGTEAFF
TGTGCCAGCAGCTCACAGGGAGGGACTGAAGCTTTCTTT
>TRBJ2-1|-|-|TRBV4-1
CASGRGAGNEQFF
TGCGCCAGCGGGAGGGGGGCCGGGAATGAGCAGTTCTTC
>TRBJ1-1|-|-|TRBV11-2
CASSSDTRNTEAFF
TGTGCCAGCAGCTCCGACACCCGGAACACTGAAGCTTTCTTT
>TRBJ1-6|-|TRBD1|TRBV27
CASSSGRDRNSPLHF
TGTGCCAGCAGTTCCGGCCGGGACAGAAATTCACCCCTCCACTTT
>TRBJ2-5|-|TRBD2|TRBV5-1
CASKDPTSSGETQYF
TGCGCCAGCAAAGACCCGACTAGCTCGGGAGAGACCCAGTACTTC
>TRBJ1-1|-|-|TRBV27
CASSLRRGRRTEAFF
TGTGCCAGCAGTTTACGGCGGGGGCGCCGCACTGAAGCTTTCTTT
>TRBJ1-3|-|-|TRBV18
CASSPLTDSGNTIYF
TGTGCCAGCTCACCTTTGACAGACTCTGGAAACACCATATATTTT
>TRBJ1-4|-|-|TRBV4-3
CASSQDRWGGFNEKLFF
TGCGCCAGCAGCCAAGATAGGTGGGGAGGGTTTAATGAAAAACTGTTTTTT
>TRBJ2-1|-|TRBD2|TRBV7-3
CASSLASGRVNEQFF
TGTGCCAGCAGCTTAGCGTCCGGGAGGGTAAATGAGCAGTTCTTC
>TRBJ1-2|-|TRBD1|TRBV28
CASIPSGQFYGYTF
TGTGCCAGCATTCCATCGGGACAGTTTTATGGCTACACCTTC
>TRBJ2-7|-|-|TRBV5-1
CASSGPSMKQYF
TGCGCCAGCAGTGGGCCTTCAATGAAGCAGTACTTC
>TRBJ1-3|-|TRBD1|TRBV3-1/TRBV3-2
CASSQGQGSSGNTIYF
TGTGCCAGCAGCCAAGGACAGGGCAGCTCTGGAAACACCATATATTTT
>TRBJ2-2|-|-|TRBV6-5
CASRRRGTGELFF
TGTGCCAGCAGGAGGAGGGGCACCGGGGAGCTGTTTTTT
>TRBJ2-4|-|TRBD1|TRBV5-4
CASTPPGQGEAKNIQYF
TGTGCCAGCACCCCACCCGGACAGGGAGAGGCCAAAAACATTCAGTACTTC
>TRBJ2-1|-|-|TRBV19
CASSPRGAGYNEQFF
TGTGCCAGTAGCCCCCGGGGGGCGGGTTACAATGAGCAGTTCTTC
>TRBJ1-5|once|-|TRBV11-2
CASSLGGRGQPQHF
TGTGCCAGCAGCTTGGGGGGACGTGGACAGCCCCAGCATTTT
>TRBJ2-7|-|TRBD1|TRBV6-1
CASCEQGAYEQYF
TGTGCCAGCTGTGAACAGGGGGCCTACGAGCAGTACTTC
>TRBJ1-1|-|-|TRBV19
CASSTRQGGNTEAFF
TGTGCCAGTAGTACCCGACAAGGAGGCAACACTGAAGCTTTCTTT
>TRBJ1-1|once|-|TRBV21-1
CASSHDSQVMNTEAFF
TGTGCCAGCAGCCACGATTCGCAGGTCATGAACACTGAAGCTTTCTTT
>TRBJ1-1|-|TRBD1|TRBV10-2
CASAPGQLTIGAFF
TGCGCCAGCGCCCCGGGACAGTTAACTATAGGCGCTTTCTTT
>TRBJ2-2|-|TRBD1|TRBV5-5
CASSWEQGWAGELFF
TGTGCCAGCAGCTGGGAACAGGGGTGGGCCGGGGAGCTGTTTTTT
>TRBJ2-3|few|-|TRBV3-1/TRBV3-2
CASGAIGDTQYF
TGTGCCAGCGGGGCAATCGGAGATACGCAGTATTTT
>TRBJ1-2|-|TRBD1|TRBV6-5
CASRDRGKDYGYTF
TGTGCCAGCAGAGACAGGGGAAAGGACTATGGCTACACCTTC
>TRBJ2-2|-|-|TRBV27
CASRPHTGNTGELFF
TGTGCCAGCAGACCGCATACAGGGAACACCGGGGAGCTGTTTTTT
>TRBJ1-6|many|TRBD1|TRBV9
CASSAQTGNSSPLHF
TGTGCCAGCAGCGCCCAGACAGGGAACAGTTCACCCCTCCACTTT
>TRBJ1-4|once|TRBD1|TRBV10-3
CAISESTGGNEKLFF
TGTGCCATCAGTGAGTCGACAGGGGGTAATGAAAAACTGTTTTTT
>TRBJ1-2|-|TRBD1|TRBV11-3
CASRPRDSTNYGYTF
TGTGCCAGCAGACCCCGGGACAGCACTAACTATGGCTACACCTTC
>TRBJ2-7|-|-|TRBV11-2
CASSQTGLTSYEQYF
TGTGCCAGCAGCCAAACTGGACTTACCTCCTACGAGCAGTACTTC
>TRBJ1-1|-|-|TRBV14
CASSQEGGGGNTEAFF
TGTGCCAGCAGCCAAGAAGGGGGAGGGGGGAACACTGAAGCTTTCTTT
>TRBJ1-2|-|-|TRBV7-2
CASSPGQGERYGYTF
TGTGCCAGCAGCCCCGGCCAGGGCGAGAGGTATGGCTACACCTTC
>TRBJ2-3|once|-|TRBV5-6
CASSLGRGTDTQYF
TGTGCCAGCAGCTTGGGACGGGGCACAGATACGCAGTATTTT
>TRBJ2-2|-|-|TRBV11-2
CASSARAVTGTTGELFF
TGTGCCAGCAGCGCCCGGGCGGTTACAGGGACCACCGGGGAGCTGTTTTTT
>TRBJ1-3|-|-|TRBV19
CASSIGHNSGNTIYF
TGTGCCAGTAGTATCGGACACAACTCTGGAAACACCATATATTTT
>TRBJ2-2|-|-|TRBV5-1
CASSLVRQHTGELFF
TGCGCCAGCAGCTTGGTGCGGCAGCACACCGGGGAGCTGTTTTTT
>TRBJ1-1|once|-|TRBV15
CATSRDRAGNTEAFF
TGTGCCACCAGCAGAGATAGGGCGGGGAACACTGAAGCTTTCTTT
>TRBJ1-3|-|-|TRBV12-3/TRBV12-4
CASTWRRGNTIYF
TGTGCCAGCACCTGGAGGCGGGGAAACACCATATATTTT
>TRBJ2-5|-|-|TRBV7-9
CASSLKETQYF
TGTGCCAGCAGCCTAAAAGAGACCCAGTACTTC
>TRBJ1-2|once|TRBD1|TRBV24-1
CATSDPRQGLVGGYTF
TGTGCCACCAGTGACCCTCGACAGGGGCTGGTCGGGGGCTACACCTTC
>TRBJ1-2|-|-|TRBV5-6
CASSWTDHYGYTF
TGTGCCAGCAGCTGGACAGACCACTATGGCTACACCTTC
>TRBJ2-1|-|-|TRBV27
CASSWGADNEQFF
TGTGCCAGCAGTTGGGGAGCTGACAATGAGCAGTTCTTC
>TRBJ2-7|-|TRBD1|TRBV6-1
CASSEAVRGQPTYEQYF
TGTGCCAGCAGTGAAGCGGTTCGGGGACAGCCCACCTACGAGCAGTACTTC
>TRBJ2-3|-|-|TRBV24-1
CATSDPRSTDTQYF
TGTGCCACCAGTGACCCCCGTAGCACAGATACGCAGTATTTT
>TRBJ1-5|once|-|TRBV2
CASKASLSNQPQHF
TGTGCCAGCAAAGCATCCCTTAGCAATCAGCCCCAGCATTTT
>TRBJ1-2|-|TRBD1|TRBV9
CASSVEPSGGEGYTF
TGTGCCAGCAGCGTAGAACCCTCAGGGGGCGAGGGCTACACCTTC
>TRBJ1-1|-|-|TRBV5-4
CASSRGGSNTEAFF
TGTGCCAGCAGCCGGGGGGGCTCGAACACTGAAGCTTTCTTT
>TRBJ1-3|-|TRBD1|TRBV4-3
CASSQGRWTGESGNTIYF
TGCGCCAGCAGCCAAGGCCGTTGGACAGGGGAGTCCGGAAACACCATATATTTT
>TRBJ1-2|-|TRBD1|TRBV6-6
CASSSRQGFNYGYTF
TGTGCCAGCAGTTCGCGACAGGGTTTTAACTATGGCTACACCTTC
>TRBJ2-7|-|-|TRBV27
CASSSTPPYEQYF
TGTGCCAGCAGCTCGACACCGCCCTACGAGCAGTACTTC